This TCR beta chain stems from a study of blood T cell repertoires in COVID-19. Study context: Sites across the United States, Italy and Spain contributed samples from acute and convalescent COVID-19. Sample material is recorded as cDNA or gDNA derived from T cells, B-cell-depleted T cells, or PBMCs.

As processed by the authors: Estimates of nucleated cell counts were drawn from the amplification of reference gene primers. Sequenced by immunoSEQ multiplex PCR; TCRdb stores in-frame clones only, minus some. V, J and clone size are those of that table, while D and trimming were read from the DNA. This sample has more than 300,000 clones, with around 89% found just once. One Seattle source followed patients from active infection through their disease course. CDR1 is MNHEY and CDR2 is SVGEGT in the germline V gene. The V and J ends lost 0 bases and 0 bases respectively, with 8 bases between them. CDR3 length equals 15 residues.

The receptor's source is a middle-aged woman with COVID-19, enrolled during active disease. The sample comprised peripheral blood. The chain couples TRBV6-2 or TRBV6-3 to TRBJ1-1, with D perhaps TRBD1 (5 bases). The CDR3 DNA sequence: TGTGCCAGCAGTTACTCGGACATACTGAACACTGAAGCTTTCTTT. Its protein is CASSYSDILNTEAFF.